This T cell receptor (beta chain) was identified in a study of T cells in Graves' hyperthyroidism and ophthalmopathy. There were TCR beta CDR3 regions amplified from RNA transcripts. RT-PCR in the first round (using the HTBI primer set) targeted the TCR CDR3. TCRdb analysed the multiplex PCR reads with MiXCR anew, one entry per CDR3 protein. This sample has some 740,000 distinct CDR3 sequences, with 12% to 15% found just once. The sequencing sample was made of blood. The receptor's source is a woman younger than 35 with Graves' hyperthyroidism.

This CDR3 reads CAWSEGQGNNNEQFF. The CDR3 DNA is TGTGCCTGGAGCGAGGGACAGGGGAACAACAATGAGCAGTTCTTC. The rearrangement links TRBV30 to TRBJ2-1; 10 bases map to TRBD1. The V gene end was trimmed by 3 bases and the J gene end by 5 bases; junction bases not matched to a gene: 7. CDR1 is GTSNPN, CDR2 SVGIG, per germline (reference sequence). The CDR3 consists of 15 residues.